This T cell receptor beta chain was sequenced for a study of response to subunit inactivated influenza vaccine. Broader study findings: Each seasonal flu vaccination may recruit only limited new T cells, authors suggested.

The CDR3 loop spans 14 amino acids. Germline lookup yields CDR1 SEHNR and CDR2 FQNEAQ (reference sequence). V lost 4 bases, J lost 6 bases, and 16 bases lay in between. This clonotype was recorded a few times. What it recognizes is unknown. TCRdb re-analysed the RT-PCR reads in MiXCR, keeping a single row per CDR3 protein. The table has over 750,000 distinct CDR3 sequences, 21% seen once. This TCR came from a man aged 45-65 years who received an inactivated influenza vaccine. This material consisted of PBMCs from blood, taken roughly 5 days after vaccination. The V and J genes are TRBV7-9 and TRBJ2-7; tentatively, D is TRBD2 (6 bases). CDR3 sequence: CASSSWGGGLEQYF. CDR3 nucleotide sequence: TGTGCCAGCAGCTCCTGGGGTGGAGGGCTCGAGCAGTACTTC.